A single sample is the source of the 8 T cell receptor beta chains below, sequenced in a study of PD-L1 blockade in urothelial cancer. Using immunoSEQ multiplex PCR, the repertoire was profiled, and TCRdb retains in-frame clones only, with some absent. The data hold 25,000 to 40,000 clones, with around 83% observed a single time. This material consisted of PBMCs, taken around atezolizumab (anti-PD-L1) treatment. The source is a man in his fifties or sixties with urothelial cancer.

This clone is a singleton in its sample. V usage is TRBV18 and J usage is TRBJ2-5; the D is unclear. V dropped 0 bases and J dropped 4 bases, with 9 bases sitting between them. The germline CDR1 and CDR2 sequences are KGHSH and LQKENI. This CDR3 has 14 amino acids. The CDR3 loop reads CASSPPWQVETQYF. As DNA, the CDR3 is TGTGCCAGCTCACCACCGTGGCAGGTAGAGACCCAGTACTTC. Full variable domain (missing parts from reference TRBV18 and TRBJ2-5): NAGVMQNPRHLVRRRGQEARLRCSPMKGHSHVYWYRQLPEEGLKFMVYLQKENIIDESGMPKERFSAEFPKEGPSILRIQQVVRGDSAAYFCASSPPWQVETQYFGPGTRLLVL.

The chain joins TRBV30 to TRBJ2-5, with 8 positions matching TRBD2. From germline, CDR1 is GTSNPN and CDR2 SVGIG (reference sequence). Trimming removed 3 bases from V and 5 bases from J; junction bases left unmatched: 5. There are 13 residues in the CDR3. CDR3 DNA sequence: TGTGCCTGGAGGATTAGCGGGATGGAGACCCAGTACTTC. Protein sequence: CAWRISGMETQYF. The complete variable domain, with remaining parts taken from reference TRBV30 and TRBJ2-5, reads SQTIHQWPATLVQPVGSPLSLECTVEGTSNPNLYWYRQAAGRGLQLLFYSVGIGQISSEVPQNLSASRPQDRQFILSSKKLLLSDSGFYLCAWRISGMETQYFGPGTRLLVL.

The CDR3 protein is CASSPGKTEAFF. The CDR3 DNA follows: TGTGCCAGCAGCCCAGGGAAAACTGAAGCTTTCTTT. The V gene is TRBV11-2, the J gene TRBJ1-1; the D gene is possibly TRBD1 (5 bases). Germline-derived CDR1 and CDR2 are SGHAT and FQNNGV. This CDR3 spans 12 amino acids. V lost 5 bases and J 5 bases, leaving 9 bases between the germline ends.

Here the CDR3 reads CARLFGDSCVIYTQYF. DNA for the CDR3: TGTGCCAGACTATTCGGAGACTCTTGCGTAATATATACGCAGTATTTT. The genes are TRBV6-4 and TRBJ2-3; D ambiguous. The CDR3 totals 16 residues. V shed 9 bases and J shed 7 bases, with 26 bases lying between them. Germline lookup yields CDR1 MRHNA and CDR2 SNTAGT.

This clone occurred once. The gene calls are TRBV6-4 and TRBJ2-3; perhaps TRBD1 as D (5 bases). The CDR3 totals 15 residues. V lost 6 bases and J lost 1, with 14 bases in between. Germline V lookup: CDR1 MRHNA, CDR2 SNTAGT. CDR3 sequence (DNA): TGTGCCAGCAGGCCTCAGGGCCTTGGCACAGATACGCAGTATTTT. Protein: CASRPQGLGTDTQYF.

The rearrangement uses TRBV6-5 and TRBJ2-7; 7 bases are a match to TRBD2. Unmatched junction bases numbered 1, after V lost 2 bases and J lost 0 bases. The CDR3 length is 14 residues. Germline CDR1 MNHEY, CDR2 SVGAGI. The CDR3 DNA sequence: TGTGCCAGCAGTTACGGGAGGGCCTCCTACGAGCAGTACTTC. Its protein product is CASSYGRASYEQYF.

About this clone: At one of its ends the junction is not consistent with the germline gene, which may arise from a read error. The chain is built from TRBV7-7 and TRBJ2-7; 9 nucleotides align to TRBD1. CDR1 SSHAT and CDR2 FNYEAQ come from the germline V gene (reference sequence). The CDR3 spans 14 residues. The CDR3 reads CASSFGTGNYEQYF. The CDR3 bases are TGTGCTAGCAGCTTTGGGACAGGGAACTACGAGCAGTACTTC.

V gene TRBV19 combines with J gene TRBJ1-1; D remains unclear. CDR1 is LNHDA and CDR2 is SQIVND in the germline V gene (reference sequence). CDR3 length: 14 residues. V was clipped by 4 bases and J by 1 base, with 10 bases between them. The CDR3 region is CASSRGEPNTEAFF. CDR3 DNA sequence: TGTGCCAGTAGTAGAGGCGAACCGAACACTGAAGCTTTCTTT.